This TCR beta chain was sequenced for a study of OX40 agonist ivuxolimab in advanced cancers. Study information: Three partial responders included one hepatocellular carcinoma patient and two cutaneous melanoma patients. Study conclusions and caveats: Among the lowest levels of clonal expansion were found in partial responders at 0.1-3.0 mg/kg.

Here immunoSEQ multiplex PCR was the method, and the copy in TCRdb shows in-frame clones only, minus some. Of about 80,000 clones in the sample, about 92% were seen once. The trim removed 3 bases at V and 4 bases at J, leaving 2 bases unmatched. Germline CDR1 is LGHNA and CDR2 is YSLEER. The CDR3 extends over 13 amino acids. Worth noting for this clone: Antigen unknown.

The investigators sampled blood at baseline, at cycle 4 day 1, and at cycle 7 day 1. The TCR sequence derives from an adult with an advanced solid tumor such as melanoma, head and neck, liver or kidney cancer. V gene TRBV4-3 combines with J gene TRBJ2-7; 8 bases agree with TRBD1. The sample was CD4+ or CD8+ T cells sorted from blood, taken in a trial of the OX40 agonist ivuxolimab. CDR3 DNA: TGCGCCAGCAGCCAGCGACAGGGGTACGAGCAGTACTTC. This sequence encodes CASSQRQGYEQYF.